The 32 T cell receptor beta chains below all came from one sample that was sequenced in a study of T cell responses to AZD1222 COVID-19 vaccine (dated by TCRdb to about 2021). The time point label for this specimen denotes: baseline before first vaccination. The library was produced with the immunoSEQ multiplex PCR assay. The table was pulled from immuneACCESS by TCRdb, which kept in-frame rearrangements only. Such tables lose some clones; where checked, under half of the loss comes from unresolved V genes, and the rest has no known cause. The sample table records about 63,000 clones; around 86% of these occur just once. The ten top clones hold roughly 20% of the sample. The specimen comprised peripheral blood, sampled on day 0 of AZD1222 vaccination. The receptors originated from an adult in good health.

V gene TRBV9 combines with J gene TRBJ2-3; unclear D gene. The V end lost 0 bases, the J end lost 6 bases, and 20 bases lay between the germline ends. The CDR3 runs 17 residues. Per germline, CDR1 SGDLS and CDR2 YYNGEE. CDR3 sequence: CASSVGSTGPKGDTQYF. The CDR3 DNA sequence: TGTGCCAGCAGCGTAGGCTCAACCGGGCCGAAAGGGGATACGCAGTATTTT.

This clone was seen only a few times. The rearrangement joins TRBV12-5 to TRBJ1-3; 8 bases match TRBD1. Per germline, CDR1 LGHNT and CDR2 FRNRAP. This CDR3 is built from 16 residues. V shed 1 base, J shed 0 bases, and the junction held 2 bases outside the gene matches. The CDR3 sequence: CASGLGQGTSGNTIYF. For the CDR3, the DNA is TGTGCTAGTGGTTTGGGACAGGGGACCTCTGGAAACACCATATATTTT. Full variable domain (missing parts from reference TRBV12-5 and TRBJ1-3): DARVTQTPRHKVTEMGQEVTMRCQPILGHNTVFWYRQTMMQGLELLAYFRNRAPLDDSGMPKDRFSAEMPDATLATLKIQPSEPRDSAVYFCASGLGQGTSGNTIYFGEGSWLTVV.

The gene calls are TRBV27 and TRBJ1-2; D not resolved. Germline V gives CDR1 MNHEY, CDR2 SMNVEV (reference sequence). The CDR3 runs 13 residues. Trimming took off 5 bases at V and 1 base at J, with 8 bases between the two ends. CDR3 amino acids: CASSPEGNYGYTF. The CDR3 DNA follows: TGTGCCAGCAGTCCCGAGGGTAACTATGGCTACACCTTC.

The chain combines TRBV5-1 with TRBJ2-1; 13 bases agree with TRBD2. The CDR3 is 18 residues long. V gave up 3 bases and J gave up 0 bases; unmatched junction bases: 6. Germline V CDR1 and CDR2: SGHRS, YFSETQ. CDR3 in DNA: TGCGCCAGCAGCTGGACTAGCGGGGGTCCCAGCTCCTACAATGAGCAGTTCTTC. Amino acids: CASSWTSGGPSSYNEQFF.

Only a few counts were recorded for this clone. The chain joins TRBV6-5 to TRBJ2-7; 7 bases fit TRBD2. V shed 6 bases and J 6 bases; nucleotides not matched to a gene: 5. The CDR3 has 12 residues. Per the germline V gene, CDR1 is MNHEY and CDR2 is SVGAGI. The CDR3 bases are TGTGCCAGCAGGAACGGGGAGGGCGAGCAGTACTTC. Its translation: CASRNGEGEQYF.

This chain connects TRBV19 to TRBJ1-3; TRBD1 agrees at 8 bases. Germline assignment: CDR1 LNHDA and CDR2 SQIVND (reference sequence). This CDR3 contains 16 residues. The V gene end was trimmed by 7 bases and the J gene end by 0 bases; junction bases not matched to a gene: 8. The DNA of the CDR3 is TGTGCCAGTAAACACAGGGGGTCTAGCTCTGGAAACACCATATATTTT. Its protein product is CASKHRGSSSGNTIYF.

The rearrangement joins TRBV29-1 to TRBJ2-7; no firm D call. Germline V gives CDR1 SQVTM, CDR2 ANQGSEA. V lost 4 bases to trimming and J lost 2 bases, with 6 bases between them. This CDR3 comprises 11 residues. The CDR3 DNA reads TGCAGCGTTGTGGGGACCTACGAGCAGTACTTC. This codes for CSVVGTYEQYF.

This clone turned up a few times. This rearrangement joins TRBV20-1 to TRBJ2-3; no clear D. Germline V lookup: CDR1 DFQATT, CDR2 SNEGSKA (reference sequence). This CDR3 has 11 residues. CDR3 amino acids: CSTRATDTQYF. For the CDR3, the DNA is TGCAGCACTCGGGCCACAGATACGCAGTATTTT.

This chain links TRBV19 with TRBJ1-3; no clear D. The germline gives CDR1 LNHDA, CDR2 SQIVND (reference sequence). The length of the CDR3 is 14 residues. V shed 3 bases and J shed 0 bases, with 6 bases lying between them. CDR3 DNA: TGTGCCAGTAGTATTCGGTACTCTGGAAACACCATATATTTT. It yields the protein CASSIRYSGNTIYF.

The rearrangement uses TRBV2 and TRBJ1-2; D perhaps matches TRBD1 (5 bases). V was trimmed by 0 bases and J by 12 bases, leaving 23 bases between them. CDR3 length equals 16 residues. Germline CDR1 and CDR2: SNHLY and FYNNEI. Written as DNA, the CDR3 is TGTGCCAGCAGTGAAGCGCTTCTGTCGGCGGGGACTTCACACACCTTC. This gives the protein CASSEALLSAGTSHTF.

The rearrangement links TRBV6-1 to TRBJ2-1; 10 bases are shared with TRBD2. J lost 12 bases, V lost 1 base, and 3 bases had no gene match. CDR1 is MNHNS, CDR2 SASEGT, per germline. This CDR3 has 13 residues. The CDR3 region is CASSEDGTSAQFF. The CDR3 DNA sequence: TGTGCCAGCAGTGAAGACGGGACTAGCGCGCAGTTCTTC.

This chain uses TRBV5-6 with TRBJ2-3; TRBD1 aligns across 7 bases. This CDR3 has 16 amino acids. Germline values: CDR1 SGHDT, CDR2 YYEEEE. The V and J ends lost 0 bases and 2 bases, in that order; junction bases with no gene match: 6. CDR3: CASSLDGRGFTDTQYF. CDR3 in DNA: TGTGCCAGCAGCTTGGACGGCAGGGGGTTCACAGATACGCAGTATTTT.

The chain recombines TRBV9 with TRBJ1-1; D remains ambiguous. There are 13 residues in the CDR3. V was trimmed by 0 bases and J by 11 bases, leaving 14 bases between them. The germline CDR1 and CDR2 sequences are SGDLS and YYNGEE. Here the CDR3 reads CASSVGVQHRAFF. The CDR3 DNA sequence: TGTGCCAGCAGCGTAGGTGTCCAACATAGGGCTTTCTTT.

The chain joins TRBV7-6 to TRBJ2-1; 7 bases line up with TRBD1. The CDR3 covers 12 residues. Trimming took 6 bases from V and 8 from J; bases not matched to a gene: 4. Germline V lookup: CDR1 SGHVS, CDR2 FNYEAQ. This CDR3 reads CASSRTGHEQFF. The CDR3 DNA reads as TGTGCCAGCAGTCGGACAGGCCATGAGCAGTTCTTC.

This chain joins TRBV9 and TRBJ1-5; D is unresolved. From germline, CDR1 is SGDLS and CDR2 YYNGEE. Trimming removed 6 bases at V and 3 bases at J, with 13 bases between. This CDR3 is 14 amino acids long. CDR3 DNA: TGTGCCAGCAACCAGGACGGATACAATCAGCCCCAGCATTTT. Translated: CASNQDGYNQPQHF.

CDR3 DNA sequence: TGTGCCAGTAGTATAGGCCCGCCGGGCGCTGAAGCTTTCTTT. Protein product: CASSIGPPGAEAFF. The rearrangement uses TRBV19 and TRBJ1-1; no reliable D call. This CDR3 has 14 amino acids. V was cut by 1 base and J by 6 bases, with 12 bases left in between. Per the germline V gene, CDR1 is LNHDA and CDR2 is SQIVND (reference sequence). The variable domain in full, with the rest retrieved from reference TRBV19 and TRBJ1-1, is DGGITQSPKYLFRKEGQNVTLSCEQNLNHDAMYWYRQDPGQGLRLIYYSQIVNDFQKGDIAEGYSVSREKKESFPLTVTSAQKNPTAFYLCASSIGPPGAEAFFGQGTRLTVV.

This chain links TRBV18 with TRBJ2-4, with D perhaps given as TRBD1 or TRBD2 (5 bases each). CDR3 length equals 15 residues. Germline V CDR1 and CDR2: KGHSH, LQKENI. With 0 bases removed from V and 4 bases from J, the gap between germline ends came to 10 bases. The chain's CDR3 is CASSPPGREKNIQYF. CDR3 DNA: TGTGCCAGCTCACCACCTGGCAGGGAGAAAAACATTCAGTACTTC.

V usage is TRBV7-8 and J usage is TRBJ1-5, with TRBD1 matching over 8 bases. Germline values: CDR1 SGHVS, CDR2 FQNEAQ. J gave up 3 bases and V 2 bases, and 6 bases lay outside the gene matches. The CDR3 length is 16 residues. The CDR3, as DNA: TGTGCCAGCAGCTTACCCGGACAGGGCAACAATCAGCCCCAGCATTTT. Protein sequence: CASSLPGQGNNQPQHF.

The genes are TRBV7-3 and TRBJ2-3; 12 positions agree with TRBD1. The CDR3 has 15 residues. Per the germline V gene, CDR1 is SGHTA and CDR2 is FQGTGA. V trimming: 4 bases; J trimming: 6 bases; junction bases outside the gene matches: 5. The CDR3 sequence is CASSSGQGATDTQYF. Written as DNA, the CDR3 is TGTGCCAGCAGCTCGGGACAGGGGGCAACGGATACGCAGTATTTT.

The rearrangement joins TRBV27 to TRBJ1-6; 7 bases are shared with TRBD1. This CDR3 is 14 amino acids long. Germline CDR1 is MNHEY and CDR2 is SMNVEV (reference sequence). V was clipped by 10 bases and J by 9 bases; unmatched bases: 12. Written as DNA, the CDR3 is TGTGCCACCACTACCCAGGGGGGTTTTTCACCCCTCCACTTT. Translating gives CATTTQGGFSPLHF.

This chain connects TRBV3-1 (or the pseudogene TRBV3-2) to TRBJ1-1, with unresolved D. Trimming removed 1 base from V and 0 bases from J, with 9 bases in between. In germline, CDR1 is LGHDT, CDR2 YNNKEL (reference sequence). The CDR3 contains 15 residues. The CDR3 protein is CASSQGARMNTEAFF. CDR3 bases: TGTGCCAGCAGCCAAGGTGCAAGGATGAACACTGAAGCTTTCTTT.

The V and J genes are TRBV14 and TRBJ1-6; D gene unclear. V lost 4 bases and J lost 7, with 11 bases in between. This CDR3 region has 14 residues. Per the germline V gene, CDR1 is SGHDN and CDR2 is FVKESK. This CDR3 reads CASSLLRENSPLHF. The CDR3 nucleotides are TGTGCCAGCAGCCTCCTGCGGGAGAATTCACCCCTCCACTTT.

This chain joins TRBV3-1 (or the pseudogene TRBV3-2) and TRBJ1-2, with D maybe TRBD1 (6 bases). Trimming pared 1 base from V and 4 bases from J, leaving 16 bases between. Germline CDR1 reads LGHDT; CDR2 reads YNNKEL (reference sequence). The CDR3 sequence is 16 residues long. Here the CDR3 DNA reads TGTGCCAGCAGCCAAGGACGACAGGCGGGGGCCTATGGCTACACCTTC. Translation gives CASSQGRQAGAYGYTF.

The rearrangement joins TRBV28 to TRBJ1-2, with 12 nucleotides matching TRBD1. Losses at the gene ends were 5 bases for V and 4 bases for J; bases not matched to a gene: 5. The CDR3 is made up of 15 amino acids. Germline V gives CDR1 MDHEN, CDR2 SYDVKM. CDR3 DNA sequence: TGTGCCAGCAGTGGGACAGGGGGCCGTGGCTATGGCTACACCTTC. It encodes CASSGTGGRGYGYTF.

The rearrangement joins TRBV6-5 to TRBJ1-6; D unclear. Per germline, CDR1 MNHEY and CDR2 SVGAGI. The V end lost 6 bases, the J end lost 5 bases, and 5 bases lay between the germline ends. The CDR3 covers 12 residues. Here the CDR3 reads CASRQNNSPLHF. In DNA, the CDR3 is TGTGCCAGCAGACAGAATAATTCACCCCTCCACTTT.

The chain joins TRBV10-3 to TRBJ1-5; 10 bases align to TRBD1. The CDR3 runs to 16 residues. V was clipped by 6 bases and J by 3 bases; unmatched bases: 8. The germline gives CDR1 ENHRY, CDR2 SYGVKD. The CDR3 is CAISSGTGDPNQPQHF. The CDR3 nucleotides read TGTGCCATCAGCTCCGGGACAGGGGACCCCAATCAGCCCCAGCATTTT.

The chain uses TRBV5-1 and TRBJ1-2, with D unclear. V lost 0 bases to trimming and J lost 1 base, with 7 bases between them. CDR1 SGHRS and CDR2 YFSETQ come from the germline V gene. This CDR3 is 14 amino acids long. CDR3 region: CASSLVLGNYGYTF. CDR3 coding DNA: TGCGCCAGCAGCTTGGTCTTGGGTAACTATGGCTACACCTTC.

The chain joins TRBV5-5 to TRBJ1-1; no clear D. Germline CDR1 is SGHKS and CDR2 is YYEKEE (reference sequence). The CDR3 is 13 amino acids. The V end was cut by 3 bases, the J end by 1 base, with 7 bases between. The CDR3 region has the DNA TGTGCCAGCAGCTCCAAGACGAACACTGAAGCTTTCTTT. It translates to CASSSKTNTEAFF.

The V gene is TRBV2, the J gene TRBJ1-2, with D possibly matching TRBD1 (5 bases). Looked up from germline, CDR1 is SNHLY and CDR2 is FYNNEI. CDR3 length: 12 residues. Trimming took 6 bases from V and 7 from J, leaving 12 bases between them. The CDR3 bases are TGTGCCAGCAGGGCCGGGGGTTTTGGCTACACCTTC. This translates into CASRAGGFGYTF.

V is TRBV7-2 and J is TRBJ2-7; TRBD1 aligns across 8 bases. With V trimmed by 5 bases and J by 0 bases, 9 bases remained unmatched. Germline V lookup: CDR1 SGHTA, CDR2 FQGNSA. There are 16 residues in the CDR3. In DNA, the CDR3 is TGTGCCAGCAGCCCCAGGACAGGGCGAAGCTCCTACGAGCAGTACTTC. It encodes CASSPRTGRSSYEQYF. The variable domain in full, completed from reference TRBV7-2 and TRBJ2-7, reads GAGVSQSPSNKVTEKGKDVELRCDPISGHTALYWYRQSLGQGLEFLIYFQGNSAPDKSGLPSDRFSAERTGGSVSTLTIQRTQQEDSAVYLCASSPRTGRSSYEQYFGPGTRLTVT.

The chain recombines TRBV9 with TRBJ2-3, with 7 nucleotides matching TRBD1. V was clipped by 3 bases and J by 4 bases; unmatched bases: 11. The CDR3 totals 16 residues. Germline V gives CDR1 SGDLS, CDR2 YYNGEE. The CDR3 sequence: CASSARGTGTADTQYF. CDR3 DNA sequence: TGTGCCAGCAGCGCCAGGGGTACCGGGACAGCAGATACGCAGTATTTT.

This clone was observed once. The gene calls are TRBV29-1 and TRBJ2-3; 8 bases fit TRBD2. Per germline, CDR1 SQVTM and CDR2 ANQGSEA. This CDR3 is 16 amino acids long. With V trimmed by 0 bases and J by 5 bases, 10 bases remained unmatched. In DNA, the CDR3 is TGCAGCGTTGAAGATCCAAGCGGGGGTGCACAAGATACGCAGTATTTT. Residues: CSVEDPSGGAQDTQYF.